This passage covers 31 T cell receptor beta chains from one sample sequenced in a study of shared clonotypes between healthy human individuals. Sequencing used immunoSEQ multiplex PCR; TCRdb keeps in-frame clones, though not all of them. The data hold some 2,500,000 clones, with approximately 94% observed a single time. Source material: naive CD4+ T cells from PBMCs. Subset in this sample: CD45RA+ positively selected. The receptors originated from a young man in good health. Some clones in this sample may be carry-over from other donors' samples.

This clone appeared once. The V gene is TRBV5-4, the J gene TRBJ2-3; TRBD2 agrees at 8 bases. Trimming took 1 base from V and 6 from J; bases not matched to a gene: 10. In germline, CDR1 is SGHNT, CDR2 YYREEE (reference sequence). The CDR3 is 16 residues long. The DNA for the CDR3 is TGTGCCAGCAGCTTGAAAAAGCGGGAGACGGTGGATACGCAGTATTTT. This encodes CASSLKKRETVDTQYF.

This chain joins TRBV28 and TRBJ2-7; possible D gene TRBD1, 6 bases. With 6 bases removed from V and 10 bases from J, the gap between germline ends came to 16 bases. This CDR3 has 12 amino acids. Per germline, CDR1 MDHEN and CDR2 SYDVKM. CDR3: CASRNLLGAQYF. The CDR3 bases are TGTGCCAGCAGAAATCTACTGGGGGCACAGTACTTC.

Turning to this clone: Other DNA sequences of this sample code for an identical CDR3. The chain uses TRBV11-3 and TRBJ2-1, with 9 bases aligning to TRBD2. Germline CDR1 is SGHNT and CDR2 is YENEEA. The CDR3 is 14 residues long. The V gene end was trimmed by 1 base and the J gene end by 8 bases; junction bases not matched to a gene: 3. The CDR3 DNA is TGTGCCAGCAGCTTAGGCGGGAGGGGCGATGAGCAGTTCTTC. Protein sequence: CASSLGGRGDEQFF.

The chain joins TRBV5-1 to TRBJ2-3; D gene uncertain. CDR1 is SGHRS, CDR2 YFSETQ, per germline. This CDR3 spans 14 amino acids. V gave up 6 bases and J gave up 2 bases, with 13 bases separating them. CDR3 nucleotides: TGCGCCAGCACCACAGACCCTAACACAGATACGCAGTATTTT. As protein: CASTTDPNTDTQYF.

DNA for the CDR3: TGCGCCAGCAGCCCACGGGGGGGAAGCTTGCGGGAGCAGTACTTC. Translated: CASSPRGGSLREQYF. This rearrangement joins TRBV5-1 to TRBJ2-7, with 8 bases aligning to TRBD2. The CDR3 is 15 amino acids. The J segment lost 7 bases and the V segment lost 4 bases, leaving 13 bases of the junction unmatched. Germline CDR1 reads SGHRS; CDR2 reads YFSETQ.

The CDR3 reads CASSDCGTYQETQYF. CDR3 DNA: TGCGCCAGCAGTGATTGCGGGACTTACCAAGAGACCCAGTACTTC. The V gene is TRBV10-1, the J gene TRBJ2-5, with D maybe TRBD2 (6 bases). The CDR3 is made up of 15 amino acids. The germline gives CDR1 WNHNN, CDR2 SYGVQD (reference sequence). The V gene lost 3 bases and the J gene lost 0 bases, with 11 bases spanning the gap.

This clone was seen a single time. The sample has other DNA sequences that encode this CDR3 too. This chain links TRBV4-1 with TRBJ1-3; possibly TRBD1 for D (6 bases). The length of the CDR3 is 16 residues. V lost 1 base and J 0 bases, leaving 10 bases between the germline ends. Germline CDR1 MGHRA, CDR2 YSYEKL. The CDR3 sequence: CASSQGLGASGNTIYF. CDR3 DNA sequence: TGCGCCAGCAGCCAAGGTCTGGGGGCCTCTGGAAACACCATATATTTT.

The chain carries TRBV7-3 and TRBJ1-3, with TRBD1 matching 8 bases. Germline CDR1 reads SGHTA; CDR2 reads FQGTGA. The CDR3 length is 14 residues. The trim removed 3 bases at V and 2 bases at J, leaving 0 bases unmatched. CDR3 loop: CASSLDRAGNTIYF. Written as DNA, the CDR3 is TGTGCCAGCAGCTTGGACAGGGCTGGAAACACCATATATTTT.

As for this clone: The sample carries other DNA sequences with the same CDR3. The rearrangement joins TRBV6-6 to TRBJ2-5; no clear D gene. The length of the CDR3 is 14 residues. Trimming pared 0 bases from V and 2 bases from J, leaving 7 bases between. CDR1 and CDR2 (germline): MNHNY, SVGAGI (reference sequence). CDR3: CASSYSGSQETQYF. DNA for the CDR3: TGTGCCAGCAGTTACTCGGGAAGTCAAGAGACCCAGTACTTC.

With regard to this clone: Other nucleotide sequences from this sample produce the same CDR3. The chain couples TRBV7-3 to TRBJ2-7, with 11 bases identical to TRBD2. The J segment lost 0 bases and the V segment lost 2 bases, leaving 0 bases of the junction unmatched. The germline V gene has CDR1 SGHTA and CDR2 FQGTGA. The CDR3 runs to 15 residues. Here the CDR3 reads CASSLGTSGSYEQYF. CDR3 sequence (DNA): TGTGCCAGCAGCTTAGGGACTAGCGGCTCCTACGAGCAGTACTTC.

As regards this clone: Other DNA sequences from this sample encode an identical CDR3 as well. The chain combines TRBV11-2 with TRBJ2-5; D is unresolved. V lost 3 bases and J lost 4, with 6 bases in between. Germline V lookup: CDR1 SGHAT, CDR2 FQNNGV. The CDR3 extends over 12 amino acids. CDR3 loop: CASSFARETQYF. Written as DNA, the CDR3 is TGTGCCAGCAGCTTTGCCCGAGAGACCCAGTACTTC.

As to this clone: Other DNA sequences in this specimen translate into the identical CDR3. The chain has TRBV9 and TRBJ2-5; TRBD2 aligns across 7 bases. V shed 4 bases and J 4 bases; nucleotides not matched to a gene: 7. The V gene's germline CDR1 is SGDLS and CDR2 YYNGEE. The CDR3 covers 14 residues. CDR3 loop: CASSPRGGRETQYF. The CDR3 coding sequence is TGTGCCAGCAGCCCAAGGGGAGGGAGAGAGACCCAGTACTTC.

The chain links TRBV28 to TRBJ1-5; D is possibly TRBD1 (5 bases). The CDR3 length is 16 residues. The germline V gene has CDR1 MDHEN and CDR2 SYDVKM. Trimming took 5 bases from V and 6 from J, leaving 20 bases between them. The DNA for the CDR3 is TGTGCCAGCAGTCCCGCGTTGAGGGGCGGAGGTCAGCCCCAGCATTTT. It encodes CASSPALRGGGQPQHF.

The V and J genes are TRBV2 and TRBJ1-6; TRBD1 agrees at 11 bases. The CDR3 spans 16 residues. With V trimmed by 6 bases and J by 7 bases, 8 bases remained unmatched. Germline CDR1 SNHLY, CDR2 FYNNEI. CDR3 bases: TGTGCCAGCAGCGAGAGGGACAGGGGGTTCAATTCACCCCTCCACTTT. Translated: CASSERDRGFNSPLHF.

The rearrangement uses TRBV11-3 and TRBJ1-6; D is unclear. Germline loops: CDR1 SGHNT, CDR2 YENEEA. CDR3 length equals 13 residues. V lost 5 bases and J 10 bases, leaving 12 bases between the germline ends. Here the CDR3 reads CASSVGVNSPLHF. In DNA, the CDR3 is TGTGCCAGCAGCGTTGGGGTTAACTCACCCCTCCACTTT.

The V call is TRBV30, the J call TRBJ2-7, with unresolved D. The germline V gene has CDR1 GTSNPN and CDR2 SVGIG (reference sequence). This CDR3 region has 12 residues. V lost 3 bases to trimming and J lost 1 base, with 7 bases between them. DNA for the CDR3: TGTGCCTGGAGCTCCGCGTCCTACGAGCAGTACTTC. It encodes CAWSSASYEQYF.

The chain is built from TRBV28 and TRBJ2-1, with 11 bases that match TRBD2. The CDR3 contains 19 residues. CDR1 is MDHEN, CDR2 SYDVKM, per germline. The V segment lost 6 bases and the J segment 0 bases; nucleotides outside the gene matches: 13. The CDR3 DNA follows: TGTGCCAGCAGAAACCTCTTCCTAGCGGGAGGCCCCTCCTACAATGAGCAGTTCTTC. This gives the protein CASRNLFLAGGPSYNEQFF. Full variable domain (missing parts from reference TRBV28 and TRBJ2-1): DVKVTQSSRYLVKRTGEKVFLECVQDMDHENMFWYRQDPGLGLRLIYFSYDVKMKEKGDIPEGYSVSREKKERFSLILESASTNQTSMYLCASRNLFLAGGPSYNEQFFGPGTRLTVL.

This rearrangement joins TRBV5-4 to TRBJ1-2; D might be TRBD1 (5 bases). Trimming took 0 bases from V and 2 from J, leaving 11 bases between them. The CDR3 spans 15 residues. Germline values: CDR1 SGHNT, CDR2 YYREEE (reference sequence). The CDR3 loop reads CASSLALSGNYGYTF. As DNA, the CDR3 is TGTGCCAGCAGCTTGGCCTTGTCAGGGAACTATGGCTACACCTTC.

Here the CDR3 reads CSARQGATQFF. The CDR3 DNA is TGCAGCGCCCGACAGGGCGCCACCCAATTCTTC. The J gene is TRBJ2-1, the V gene TRBV20-1; 7 nucleotides align to TRBD1. The germline V gene encodes CDR1 DFQATT and CDR2 SNEGSKA (reference sequence). The CDR3 extends over 11 amino acids.

The V and J genes are TRBV4-1 and TRBJ2-7; 8 bases match TRBD1. Losses at the gene ends were 0 bases for V and 6 bases for J; bases not matched to a gene: 13. The CDR3 has 17 amino acids. The V gene's germline CDR1 is MGHRA and CDR2 YSYEKL. CDR3 DNA: TGCGCCAGCAGCCAAGATCCCACGCAGGGGGCTTTAGGCGAGCAGTACTTC. The encoded protein is CASSQDPTQGALGEQYF.

The V gene is TRBV29-1, the J gene TRBJ2-7, with a tentative D call TRBD2 (6 bases). Germline V gene data show CDR1 as SQVTM and CDR2 as ANQGSEA. V lost 7 bases and J lost 4, with 20 bases in between. The CDR3 length is 14 residues. CDR3: CSAGVRARGYEQYF. The CDR3 nucleotides read TGCAGCGCTGGGGTTAGGGCGCGGGGATACGAGCAGTACTTC.

This clone came up once. This chain links TRBV6-1 with TRBJ1-1; TRBD1 agrees at 8 bases. Trimming removed 1 base from V and 3 bases from J; junction bases left unmatched: 4. CDR1 and CDR2 (germline): MNHNS, SASEGT. The CDR3 has 15 amino acids. For the CDR3, the DNA is TGTGCCAGCAGTGAAGTCTTCAGGGGGCACACTGAAGCTTTCTTT. This codes for CASSEVFRGHTEAFF.

The CDR3 DNA sequence: TGTGCCAGCAGCTTAGTCACACCTACGACGAGCAATCAGCCCCAGCATTTT. Translation gives CASSLVTPTTSNQPQHF. The chain joins TRBV7-6 to TRBJ1-5; D is ambiguous. V lost 1 base and J lost 1, with 14 bases in between. Germline CDR1 SGHVS, CDR2 FNYEAQ. The CDR3 is 17 amino acids.

The V and J genes are TRBV2 and TRBJ2-2; D is unclear. CDR3 length: 14 residues. Germline V lookup: CDR1 SNHLY, CDR2 FYNNEI. Trimming removed 6 bases at V and 1 base at J, with 9 bases between. DNA of the CDR3: TGTGCCAGCAGCCGCAATTTGAACACCGGGGAGCTGTTTTTT. It translates to CASSRNLNTGELFF.

The chain couples TRBV6-1 to TRBJ1-3, with 8 bases aligning to TRBD1. The junction had 12 bases not matched to a gene; V was cut back by 6 bases and J by 8 bases. Germline V lookup: CDR1 MNHNS, CDR2 SASEGT. CDR3 length equals 15 residues. Here the CDR3 reads CASSLGQGLGHTIYF. CDR3 coding DNA: TGTGCCAGCAGCCTCGGACAGGGTTTAGGGCACACCATATATTTT.

A remark on this clone: In the same sample, other DNA sequences code for this CDR3. The rearrangement links TRBV5-6 to TRBJ1-2; no reliable D call. Germline V gives CDR1 SGHDT, CDR2 YYEEEE. V dropped 0 bases and J dropped 7 bases, with 7 bases sitting between them. CDR3 size: 12 residues. DNA of the CDR3: TGTGCCAGCAGCTTGGGTCCATCTGGCTACACCTTC. It yields the protein CASSLGPSGYTF.

The chain carries TRBV14 and TRBJ2-1, with D tentatively TRBD1 (5 bases). CDR1 and CDR2 from the germline V gene are SGHDN and FVKESK. V shed 4 bases and J shed 8 bases, with 21 bases lying between them. The length of the CDR3 is 16 residues. The CDR3 nucleotides are TGTGCCAGCAGCCCCCTAGGGGTGGGGTTTTGGTATGAGCAGTTCTTC. As protein: CASSPLGVGFWYEQFF.

The V and J genes are TRBV7-8 and TRBJ2-1; 11 bases are a match to TRBD2. CDR1 and CDR2 from the germline V gene are SGHVS and FQNEAQ. Trimming removed 1 base from V and 6 bases from J; junction bases left unmatched: 8. The CDR3 runs 17 residues. The CDR3 here is CASSLVSGLAAPNEQFF. CDR3 coding DNA: TGTGCCAGCAGCTTAGTCTCGGGACTAGCGGCCCCCAATGAGCAGTTCTTC.

This clone was found once. The chain uses TRBV6-5 and TRBJ1-4, with D perhaps matching TRBD1 (6 bases). Germline V lookup: CDR1 MNHEY, CDR2 SVGAGI. Trimming removed 6 bases at V and 5 bases at J, with 16 bases between. This CDR3 comprises 15 residues. The CDR3 protein is CASRPPGGRNEKLFF. The CDR3 DNA reads TGTGCCAGCAGGCCGCCGGGGGGGCGAAATGAAAAACTGTTTTTT.

The chain has TRBV6-5 and TRBJ1-6, with D possibly matching TRBD1 (5 bases). Trimming removed 3 bases at V and 6 bases at J, with 9 bases between. CDR3 size: 14 residues. Germline CDR1 MNHEY, CDR2 SVGAGI. CDR3 loop: CASSYSGGNSPLHF. The DNA for the CDR3 is TGTGCCAGCAGTTATTCGGGGGGTAATTCACCCCTCCACTTT.

The chain has TRBV2 and TRBJ2-5; TRBD2 aligns across 10 bases. CDR3 length: 15 amino acids. V was pared by 3 bases and J by 4 bases, with 5 bases of the junction left unmatched. Germline V CDR1 and CDR2: SNHLY, FYNNEI. The DNA of the CDR3 is TGTGCCAGCAGTGAGTCTAGCGGGAGAAGAGAGACCCAGTACTTC. Translation: CASSESSGRRETQYF.